The text below deals with one TCR beta chain. The antigen is not known. The length of the CDR3 is 14 residues. The V gene lost 0 bases and the J gene lost 0 bases, with 6 bases spanning the gap. Germline values: CDR1 SGHAT, CDR2 FQNNGV. Primers: 60 Vbeta forward and 13 Jbeta reverse. The table came from immunoSEQ multiplex PCR; TCRdb's copy has only in-frame clones and leaves some out. This sample has around 130,000 clones, with 75% to 85% found just once. This specimen belongs to a study of cytomegalovirus exposure and HLA in healthy donors. Study-wide points: It was reported that the classifier diagnosed cytomegalovirus status with high specificity and sensitivity in both the original and validation cohorts.

The donors, nominally healthy at sampling, likely had unrecorded immune exposures. The chain carries TRBV11-2 and TRBJ2-7; unclear D gene. The clonotype was recovered from a woman aged 35 to 49 in good health and CMV-seropositive. Material for sequencing was PBMCs. CDR3 sequence: CASSLETSSYEQYV. For the CDR3, the DNA is TGTGCCAGCAGCTTAGAGACTTCCTCCTACGAGCAGTACGTC.